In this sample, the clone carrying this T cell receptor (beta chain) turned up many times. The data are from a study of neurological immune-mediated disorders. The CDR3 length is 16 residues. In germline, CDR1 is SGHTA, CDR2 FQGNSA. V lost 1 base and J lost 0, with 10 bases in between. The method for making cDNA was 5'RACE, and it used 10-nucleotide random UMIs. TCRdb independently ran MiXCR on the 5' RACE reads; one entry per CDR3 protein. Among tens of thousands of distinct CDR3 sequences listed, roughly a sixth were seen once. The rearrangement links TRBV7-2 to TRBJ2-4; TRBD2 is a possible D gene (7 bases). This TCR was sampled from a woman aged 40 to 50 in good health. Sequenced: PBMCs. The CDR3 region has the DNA TGTGCCAGCAGCTTAGTCGGGGGGCTAGCCAAAAACATTCAGTACTTC. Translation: CASSLVGGLAKNIQYF.